Following are 31 T cell receptor beta chains from one sample sequenced in a study of regulatory T cells in long-lasting Graves disease. Sample time point: newly diagnosed GD, antithyroid drugs for less than 3 months. RNA isolated from PBMCs was used to make the TCR library. Libraries of TCR beta came from iRepertoire HTBI primers plus Arm-PCR of CDR3 regions. Each CDR3 protein gets one entry after TCRdb re-called the multiplex PCR reads with MiXCR. The sample has fewer than 650,000 distinct CDR3 sequences, around 17% seen once. These data also formed part of another study, on T cells in Graves' hyperthyroidism and ophthalmopathy.

The starting material was peripheral blood mononuclear cells (PBMCs), obtained at new diagnosis, from a patient treated with antithyroid drugs. These receptors all stem from a woman aged 25 to 39 with Graves disease.

Only a few counts were recorded for this clonotype. The rearrangement uses TRBV6-1 and TRBJ2-3, with D possibly being TRBD1 or TRBD2 (6 bases each). The V and J ends lost 7 bases and 2 bases respectively, with 19 bases between them. The CDR3 consists of 16 residues. The germline V gene has CDR1 MNHNS and CDR2 SASEGT. CDR3 residues: CASNPAGQISTDTQYF. The CDR3, as DNA: TGTGCCAGCAACCCCGCGGGACAAATATCCACAGATACGCAGTATTTT.

There are a few counts of this clonotype. This sequence joins TRBV7-3 and TRBJ1-2; D call uncertain. The CDR3 loop spans 15 amino acids. Per germline, CDR1 SGHTA and CDR2 FQGTGA. With 5 bases removed from V and 9 bases from J, the gap between germline ends came to 22 bases. CDR3 residues: CASSLTSGIGISYTF. CDR3 nucleotide sequence: TGTGCCAGCAGCCTTACCTCCGGGATAGGGATCAGCTACACCTTC. Full variable domain (outside the CDR3, taken from reference TRBV7-3 and TRBJ1-2): GAGVSQTPSNKVTEKGKYVELRCDPISGHTALYWYRQSLGQGPEFLIYFQGTGAADDSGLPNDRFFAVRPEGSVSTLKIQRTERGDSAVYLCASSLTSGIGISYTFGSGTRLTVV.

The V and J genes are TRBV27 and TRBJ2-3, with 7 positions matching TRBD2. This CDR3 comprises 18 residues. V was clipped by 2 bases and J by 1 base; unmatched bases: 12. The V gene's germline CDR1 is MNHEY and CDR2 SMNVEV (reference sequence). CDR3 DNA: TGTGCCAGCAGTTTAGAAGACCGAGGGAGGGATGGCACAGATACGCAGTATTTT. The encoded protein is CASSLEDRGRDGTDTQYF.

This clonotype was observed many times. The chain links TRBV12-3 or TRBV12-4 to TRBJ1-5, with D perhaps TRBD1 (6 bases). V lost 3 bases and J lost 0, with 15 bases in between. This CDR3 spans 17 amino acids. CDR3 bases: TGTGCCAGCAGTTTGAGGGGGGGGTCGGATAGCAATCAGCCCCAGCATTTT. Protein: CASSLRGGSDSNQPQHF.

This clonotype has a count of ten or more. This chain connects TRBV28 to TRBJ2-4; D not certain. Germline V CDR1 and CDR2: MDHEN, SYDVKM. The ends were cut back, 5 bases at V and 13 bases at J, with 18 bases in the middle. This CDR3 is 13 amino acids long. This CDR3 reads CASSRLIRALQYF. Written as DNA, the CDR3 is TGTGCCAGCAGTCGACTCATCCGGGCGCTACAGTACTTC.

In its sample, this clonotype was seen a few times. The gene calls are TRBV6-1 and TRBJ2-1, with D possibly TRBD2 on 5 matching bases. V dropped 6 bases and J dropped 3 bases, with 15 bases sitting between them. Germline assignment: CDR1 MNHNS and CDR2 SASEGT. This CDR3 has 15 amino acids. The CDR3 here is CASSPEAANYNEQFF. In nucleotides, the CDR3 is TGTGCCAGCAGCCCGGAGGCGGCTAACTACAATGAGCAGTTCTTC.

The genes are TRBV12-3 or TRBV12-4 and TRBJ2-3, with D possibly called TRBD1 or TRBD2 (5 bases each). This CDR3 spans 12 amino acids. V was cut by 7 bases and J by 5 bases, with 10 bases left in between. In DNA, the CDR3 is TGTGCCAGCAAGGGACCGGTAGATACGCAGTATTTT. This translates into CASKGPVDTQYF.

This clonotype has ten or more counts. This chain connects TRBV7-6 to TRBJ2-3; D gene unclear. The V and J ends lost 2 bases and 0 bases respectively, with 9 bases between them. The V gene's germline CDR1 is SGHVS and CDR2 FNYEAQ. The CDR3 is 15 residues long. The CDR3 sequence is CASSLRASSTDTQYF. The DNA of the CDR3 is TGTGCCAGCAGCTTACGCGCGAGTAGCACAGATACGCAGTATTTT.

This sequence joins TRBV30 and TRBJ2-7; 8 bases line up with TRBD2. Germline-derived CDR1 and CDR2 are GTSNPN and SVGIG (reference sequence). This CDR3 contains 16 residues. The ends lost 5 bases at V and 1 base at J; junction bases unmatched: 13. Written as DNA, the CDR3 is TGTGCCTGGGCCCGACCGAGCGGGAGCGGGTCCTACGAGCAGTACTTC. Protein: CAWARPSGSGSYEQYF.

The rearrangement links TRBV29-1 to TRBJ1-2, with 8 bases matching TRBD1. The V segment lost 3 bases and the J segment 6 bases; nucleotides outside the gene matches: 12. Germline values: CDR1 SQVTM, CDR2 ANQGSEA. This CDR3 spans 15 amino acids. CDR3 nucleotides: TGCAGCGTTGAGTGGGCGGCAGGGGGCGCCGATGGCTACACCTTC. Its protein is CSVEWAAGGADGYTF.

There are many counts of this clonotype. The V gene is TRBV27, the J gene TRBJ2-7; TRBD2 aligns across 7 bases. The V gene's germline CDR1 is MNHEY and CDR2 SMNVEV (reference sequence). Losses at the gene ends were 6 bases for V and 0 bases for J; bases not matched to a gene: 8. The CDR3 is made up of 15 amino acids. CDR3 region: CASRGGGLSSYEQYF. CDR3 coding DNA: TGTGCCAGCAGGGGGGGGGGACTCAGCTCCTACGAGCAGTACTTC.

The table lists this clonotype with a few counts. V gene TRBV12-3 or TRBV12-4 combines with J gene TRBJ2-7; D gene ambiguous. The CDR3 spans 18 residues. V lost 5 bases and J lost 0, with 23 bases in between. Here the CDR3 DNA reads TGTGCCAGCAGTAAGCTTCCGGGTCTCGAAGCAGGCTCCTACGAGCAGTACTTC. This translates into CASSKLPGLEAGSYEQYF.

Only a few counts were recorded for this clonotype. V and J are TRBV5-1 and TRBJ2-3, with TRBD2 matching over 7 bases. The trim removed 4 bases at V and 2 bases at J, leaving 10 bases unmatched. Per germline, CDR1 SGHRS and CDR2 YFSETQ. This CDR3 comprises 16 residues. Here the CDR3 reads CASSPNAGVTTDTQYF. The CDR3 DNA sequence: TGCGCCAGCAGCCCTAATGCGGGGGTCACCACAGATACGCAGTATTTT.

This clonotype occurred many times. The V and J genes are TRBV9 and TRBJ1-2; no reliable D call. This CDR3 spans 15 amino acids. Germline assignment: CDR1 SGDLS and CDR2 YYNGEE. V was pared by 4 bases and J by 8 bases, with 21 bases between. The CDR3 sequence is CASSPSIETAGGYTF. CDR3 DNA sequence: TGTGCCAGCAGCCCGAGCATCGAGACGGCCGGAGGCTACACCTTC.

For the CDR3, the DNA is TGTGCCAGCAGCCGGGGGGTAGGCGAAAAACTGTTTTTT. Translating it yields CASSRGVGEKLFF. This sequence joins TRBV18 and TRBJ1-4, with a weak D call TRBD1 (5 bases). V was clipped by 8 bases and J by 8 bases, with 15 bases between them. The CDR3 totals 13 residues. CDR1 KGHSH and CDR2 LQKENI come from the germline V gene.

The chain uses TRBV7-9 and TRBJ2-1; 12 positions match TRBD2. V was pared by 5 bases and J by 10 bases, with 12 bases of the junction left unmatched. This CDR3 is 16 amino acids long. Germline-derived CDR1 and CDR2 are SEHNR and FQNEAQ (reference sequence). The CDR3 DNA sequence: TGTGCCAGCAGCCAGCGACTAGCGGGAGACTTCAGGGAGCAGTTCTTC. As protein: CASSQRLAGDFREQFF.

This clonotype was detected many times. V gene TRBV29-1 combines with J gene TRBJ1-1; 8 nucleotides agree with TRBD1. V shed 0 bases, J shed 4 bases, and the junction held 4 bases outside the gene matches. CDR3 length equals 14 residues. Per the germline V gene, CDR1 is SQVTM and CDR2 is ANQGSEA. CDR3 in amino acids: CSVEDRGRITEAFF. CDR3 coding DNA: TGCAGCGTTGAAGACAGGGGGCGGATCACTGAAGCTTTCTTT.

This clonotype was seen repeatedly, ten times or more. The V and J genes are TRBV6-1 and TRBJ1-1; D is unresolved. The CDR3 is 16 residues long. V shed 1 base and J shed 0 bases, with 12 bases lying between them. CDR1 and CDR2 (germline): MNHNS, SASEGT. The DNA of the CDR3 is TGTGCCAGCAGTGAAGGTAGAATGGTGTTGAACACTGAAGCTTTCTTT. The encoded protein is CASSEGRMVLNTEAFF.

The chain links TRBV20-1 to TRBJ2-7, with 10 bases fitting TRBD2. Per germline, CDR1 DFQATT and CDR2 SNEGSKA (reference sequence). This CDR3 region has 13 residues. This chain's CDR3 is CRGGTSDPYEQYF. DNA of the CDR3: TGCAGAGGCGGGACTAGCGACCCGTACGAGCAGTACTTC.

The table lists this clonotype with many counts. This chain joins TRBV2 and TRBJ1-5; a possible D gene is TRBD1 (5 bases). Germline values: CDR1 SNHLY, CDR2 FYNNEI. This CDR3 has 15 amino acids. The V and J ends lost 3 bases and 6 bases respectively, with 15 bases between them. The DNA of the CDR3 is TGTGCCAGCAGTGATTGGGCAGGGTACGGTCAGCCCCAGCATTTT. It codes for CASSDWAGYGQPQHF.

This chain joins TRBV10-3 and TRBJ2-3; 7 nucleotides line up with TRBD1. Per the germline V gene, CDR1 is ENHRY and CDR2 is SYGVKD. Trimming removed 2 bases from V and 5 bases from J; junction bases left unmatched: 7. There are 15 residues in the CDR3. Here the CDR3 DNA reads TGTGCCATCAGTGAGAAGACAGGGTCAGGAGATACGCAGTATTTT. Translated, it gives CAISEKTGSGDTQYF.

The chain uses TRBV29-1 and TRBJ2-5; TRBD2 aligns across 9 bases. The CDR3 totals 14 residues. Germline V gene sequence: CDR1 SQVTM, CDR2 ANQGSEA. V dropped 5 bases and J dropped 5; count of bases not matched to a gene: 9. The CDR3 DNA follows: TGCAGCGTTAAGCTCAGCGGGAGGACTGAGACCCAGTACTTC. It codes for CSVKLSGRTETQYF. The complete variable domain, with remaining parts taken from reference TRBV29-1 and TRBJ2-5, reads SAVISQKPSRDICQRGTSLTIQCQVDSQVTMMFWYRQQPGQSLTLIATANQGSEATYESGFVIDKFPISRPNLTFSTLTVSNMSPEDSSIYLCSVKLSGRTETQYFGPGTRLLVL.

The sample holds a few counts of this clonotype. This sequence joins TRBV28 and TRBJ1-6; D gene unclear. This CDR3 is built from 12 residues. Trimming took off 7 bases at V and 10 bases at J, with 11 bases between the two ends. CDR1 and CDR2 from the germline V gene are MDHEN and SYDVKM. The CDR3 protein is CASTSVLSPLHF. The CDR3 nucleotides are TGTGCCAGCACCAGCGTATTATCACCCCTCCACTTT.

This clonotype was detected only a few times. V and J are TRBV3-1 and TRBJ2-3; TRBD2 is a possible D gene (5 bases). The CDR3 is 15 residues long. Germline V CDR1 and CDR2: LGHDT, YNNKEL (reference sequence). V dropped 5 bases and J dropped 5 bases, with 17 bases sitting between them. As DNA, the CDR3 is TGTGCCAGCAGCATGGCTCGGGAACGCGGAGATACGCAGTATTTT. Amino acids: CASSMARERGDTQYF.

The chain links TRBV6-2 or TRBV6-3 to TRBJ2-2, with 12 bases that match TRBD2. The CDR3 has 17 amino acids. After removal of 4 bases from V and 6 bases from J, the junction contained 9 bases not matched to a gene. Germline-derived CDR1 and CDR2 are MNHEY and SVGEGT. CDR3 amino acids: CASSSTSGGPGAGELFF. The DNA for the CDR3 is TGTGCCAGCAGTTCGACTAGCGGGGGTCCGGGGGCCGGGGAGCTGTTTTTT.

For this clonotype: A read error may be the cause here, since a much bigger clone is one base away. The V and J genes are TRBV6-2 or TRBV6-3 and TRBJ1-1, with TRBD1 matching over 7 bases. CDR1 and CDR2 (germline): MNHEY, SVGEGT. There are 16 residues in the CDR3. CDR3 coding DNA: TGTGCCAGCAGTGCTCGACAGGGACACATGAACACTGAAGCTTCCTTT. This encodes CASSARQGHMNTEASF.

Remarks on this clonotype: A read error is possible here, since a much larger clone lies one base away. The V and J genes are TRBV7-2 and TRBJ1-3; D might be TRBD1 (5 bases). The CDR3 is 16 amino acids. From germline, CDR1 is SGHTA and CDR2 FQGNSA. The CDR3 here is CVSSPDTGTKRNTIYF. DNA for the CDR3: TGTGTCAGCAGCCCGGACACGGGCACGAAAAGAAACACCATATATTTT.

The chain has TRBV9 and TRBJ2-1; TRBD2 matches at 7 bases. Trimming took 0 bases from V and 6 from J; bases not matched to a gene: 9. The CDR3 consists of 16 residues. CDR1 is SGDLS and CDR2 is YYNGEE in the germline V gene. CDR3: CASSVALGRVGNEQFF. The CDR3 DNA reads TGTGCCAGCAGCGTAGCTCTAGGGAGGGTAGGCAATGAGCAGTTCTTC.

The chain recombines TRBV30 with TRBJ2-1; 9 bases map to TRBD2. The CDR3 extends over 14 amino acids. Germline CDR1 is GTSNPN and CDR2 is SVGIG (reference sequence). With 4 bases clipped from V and 10 bases from J, the junction kept 11 bases outside the gene matches. The CDR3 bases are TGTGCCTGGACTAGCGGGAACGTACGTGGGGAGCAGTTCTTC. Protein product: CAWTSGNVRGEQFF. Full variable domain (rest looked up from reference TRBV30 and TRBJ2-1): SQTIHQWPATLVQPVGSPLSLECTVEGTSNPNLYWYRQAAGRGLQLLFYSVGIGQISSEVPQNLSASRPQDRQFILSSKKLLLSDSGFYLCAWTSGNVRGEQFFGPGTRLTVL.

The J gene is TRBJ1-1, the V gene TRBV18; 8 bases are shared with TRBD1. J was trimmed by 8 bases and V by 4 bases; bases with no gene match: 6. CDR1 is KGHSH, CDR2 LQKENI, per germline. The CDR3 is 13 residues long. The CDR3 sequence: CASSLTRQGEAFF. The CDR3 region has the DNA TGTGCCAGCTCACTAACGAGACAGGGGGAAGCTTTCTTT.

V usage is TRBV6-1 and J usage is TRBJ2-2, with 9 nucleotides matching TRBD2. J was trimmed by 5 bases and V by 6 bases; bases with no gene match: 16. CDR1 MNHNS and CDR2 SASEGT come from the germline V gene. This CDR3 has 18 residues. Here the CDR3 DNA reads TGTGCCAGCAGCTCACTTCAGACTAGCGGTCCGAGGACCGGGGAGCTGTTTTTT. Protein product: CASSSLQTSGPRTGELFF.